Reported below is one TCR beta chain. Its specificity is not known. The data originate from a study of shared clonotypes between healthy human individuals. Study-wide points: Naive subsets usually exceeded memory subsets in estimated richness. There were few donors, and this limited the genetic and exposure-history diversity represented.

Between the trimmed V and J ends, which lost 2 bases and 0 bases, there was a span of 11 bases. This CDR3 is 16 amino acids long. CDR1 SGHRS and CDR2 YFSETQ come from the germline V gene. Only Caucasian adults living in Nashville, Tennessee made up the donor group. The material for each subset, its genomic DNA, was split evenly across several immunoSEQ plates. Some clones are missing from TCRdb's copy, which holds only in-frame ones; the method was immunoSEQ multiplex PCR. The repertoire holds about 980,000 clones, with 76% as singletons. The chain employs TRBV5-1 and TRBJ2-2, with a tentative D call TRBD2 (6 bases). Sample: memory CD4+ T cells sorted from blood. This sample's subset: CD45RA-negative fraction. The sequence was obtained from a man aged 18 to 29 in good health. CDR3: CASSLSSVANTGELFF. CDR3 sequence (DNA): TGCGCCAGCAGCTTATCTAGCGTCGCGAACACCGGGGAGCTGTTTTTT.